The sequence of this T cell receptor beta chain was determined in a study of blood T cell repertoires in COVID-19. On the study more broadly: Whether acute or convalescent, the COVID-19 samples came from the United States, Italy and Spain.

All enrollees were roughly 18 to 95 years old and from approximately 25 US areas. Cohort placement rested on clinical history that participants reported themselves. Libraries were prepared by immunoSEQ multiplex PCR; TCRdb keeps only in-frame clonotypes and omits some of them. This sample has around 300,000 clones, with about 88% found just once. The CDR3 extends over 16 amino acids. The V gene lost 0 bases and the J gene lost 4 bases, with 13 bases spanning the gap. Germline CDR1 reads PRHDT; CDR2 reads FYEKMQ (reference sequence). The clonotype comes from a woman aged 50 to 60 who had recovered from COVID-19. The sample consisted of PBMCs or T cells enriched from blood (not recorded which). V is TRBV13 and J is TRBJ2-1, with a tentative D call TRBD2 (6 bases). The CDR3 DNA reads as TGTGCCAGCAGCTTAGGCGGGGCGGGAAGGTACAATGAGCAGTTCTTC. Its protein is CASSLGGAGRYNEQFF.